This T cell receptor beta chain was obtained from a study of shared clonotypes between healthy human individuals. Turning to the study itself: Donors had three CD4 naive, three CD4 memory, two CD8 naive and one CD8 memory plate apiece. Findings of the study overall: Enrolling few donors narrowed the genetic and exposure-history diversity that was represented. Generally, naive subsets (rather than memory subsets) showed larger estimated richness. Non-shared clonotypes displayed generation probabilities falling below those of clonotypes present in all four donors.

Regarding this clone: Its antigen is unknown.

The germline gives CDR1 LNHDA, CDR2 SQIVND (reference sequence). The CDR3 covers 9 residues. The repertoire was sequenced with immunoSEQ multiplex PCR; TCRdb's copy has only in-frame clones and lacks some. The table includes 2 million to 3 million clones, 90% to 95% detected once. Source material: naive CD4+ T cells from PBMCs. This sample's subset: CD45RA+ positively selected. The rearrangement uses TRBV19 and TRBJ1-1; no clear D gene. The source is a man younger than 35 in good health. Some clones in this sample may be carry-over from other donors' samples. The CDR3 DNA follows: TGTGCTTCCCCCCGAGAAGCTTTCTTT. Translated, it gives CASPREAFF.